These T cell receptor beta chains were read from a single sample in a study of post-analysis software for immune sequencing data. TCRdb re-called the PCR reads through MiXCR, storing one row per CDR3 protein. In the table there are just over 250,000 distinct CDR3 sequences, less than 40% of which are singletons. The sample consisted of blood. The receptors originated from a girl aged 10 to 17 with multiple sclerosis. CDR3s include the opening cysteine and the closing phenylalanine or tryptophan. A D gene is named only where the DNA matches it firmly. Some rows have no size entry. The others give once, few or many, or a class for an expanded clone.

TGTGCCAGCAGTTACCCGGACTCCTACGAGCAGTACTTC | CASSYPDSYEQYF | TRBV2 | NA | few | TRBJ2-7
TGTGCCAGCAGCAAGAATAAACGGACACGGCGGAGGGTTGAAGCTTTCTTT | CASSKNKRTRRRVEAFF | TRBV11-2 | NA | many | TRBJ1-1
TGTGCCAGCAGCGAACGACAGTATAATTCACCCCTCCACTTT | CASSERQYNSPLHF | TRBV7-9 | NA | NA | TRBJ1-6
TGTGCCAGCAGCCCCCGAGCTAGCTTCTCCCCCGGTACGCAGTTTTTT | CASSPRASFSPGTQFF | TRBV7-2 | NA | once | TRBJ1-4
TGCGCCAGCAGCGGCGACAGGCCCAATAATTCACCCCTCCACTTT | CASSGDRPNNSPLHF | TRBV5-1 | NA | NA | TRBJ1-6
TGCGCCAGCAGCCGCCGGGACAGGGATTCCCGGAACACTGAAGCTTTCTTT | CASSRRDRDSRNTEAFF | TRBV5-1 | TRBD1 | many | TRBJ1-1
TGCAGCGCCGGGACAAACAATGAGCAGTTCTTC | CSAGTNNEQFF | TRBV29-1 | NA | NA | TRBJ2-1
TGTGCCAGCAGCTTCGGTACAGCACGGGCAGATACGCAGTATTTT | CASSFGTARADTQYF | TRBV11-2 | NA | many | TRBJ2-3
TGCGCCAGCAGCTTGAGTAGCGGGCCAACCGGGGAGCTGTTTTTT | CASSLSSGPTGELFF | TRBV5-1 | TRBD2 | many | TRBJ2-2
TGTGCCAGCAGTGATGGTGGGGAGCAGTACTTC | CASSDGGEQYF | TRBV25-1 | NA | many | TRBJ2-7
TGCAGCGCGGGACAGGGGGGCTATGGCTACACCTTC | CSAGQGGYGYTF | TRBV29-1 | TRBD1 | many | TRBJ1-2
TGTACCAGCAGTCCGCCTAGCGGGAGGACGCAGTATTTT | CTSSPPSGRTQYF | TRBV27 | TRBD2 | few | TRBJ2-3
TGTGCCACCACTCGAACTGAAGCTTTCTTT | CATTRTEAFF | TRBV28 | NA | NA | TRBJ1-1
TGCGCCAGCAGGAGCACAGGACTAGCGGGCAATGAGCAGTACTTC | CASRSTGLAGNEQYF | TRBV4-1 | TRBD2 | NA | TRBJ2-5
TGCAGTGCCCGAGCGGGGGGGCCACGAGAGACCCAGTACTTC | CSARAGGPRETQYF | TRBV20-1 | TRBD2 | NA | TRBJ2-5
TGTGCCAGCACCGACCTAGCGGGAGTGAACACCGGGGAGCTGTTTTTT | CASTDLAGVNTGELFF | TRBV27 | TRBD2 | NA | TRBJ2-2
TGTGCCAGCAGTTCTCGAAACACCATATATTTT | CASSSRNTIYF | TRBV28 | NA | few | TRBJ1-3
TGTGCCAGCAGCCCGCAAACAGGGAACACTGAAGCTTTCTTT | CASSPQTGNTEAFF | TRBV7-9 | NA | NA | TRBJ1-1
TGTGCCAGCAGTGCATCTCAGGGGTCCGGGGAGACCCAGTACTTC | CASSASQGSGETQYF | TRBV6-1 | NA | few | TRBJ2-5
TGTGCCAGCAGGACTAGACGGACAGCGGTTATAGATACGCAGTATTTT | CASRTRRTAVIDTQYF | TRBV6-1 | NA | NA | TRBJ2-3
TGTGCTAGGGGCCCCTTAGCGGGTTCACCCCTCCACTTT | CARGPLAGSPLHF | TRBV12-5 | NA | few | TRBJ1-6
TGCGCCAGCAGCTCGGGACAGGGCGGAAACACCATATATTTT | CASSSGQGGNTIYF | TRBV5-1 | TRBD1 | NA | TRBJ1-3
TGTACCAGTAGTAGCCCTAGGGGGGTGGATCAGCCCCAGCATTTT | CTSSSPRGVDQPQHF | TRBV19 | NA | few | TRBJ1-5
TGCAGCGTAGGGGGAACTGAAGCTTTCTTT | CSVGGTEAFF | TRBV29-1 | NA | many | TRBJ1-1
TGTGCCAGCAGCTCATGGACAGGGGTCTATAACTATGGCTACACCTTC | CASSSWTGVYNYGYTF | TRBV5-6 | TRBD1 | NA | TRBJ1-2
TGCAGTGCACCACGACTAGCGGGAGAGACAGATACGCAGTATTTT | CSAPRLAGETDTQYF | TRBV20-1 | TRBD2 | many | TRBJ2-3
TGTGCCAGCAGTTTATATCGGGACGGCTACACCTTC | CASSLYRDGYTF | TRBV12-3/TRBV12-4 | NA | many | TRBJ1-2
TGCAGTGCTAGAGAACCATTAGCGGGATCCTACGAGCAGTACTTC | CSAREPLAGSYEQYF | TRBV20-1 | TRBD2 | NA | TRBJ2-7
TGTGCCAGCAGTTCTCACGGGGTTCCCAATGAGCAGTTCTTC | CASSSHGVPNEQFF | TRBV28 | NA | few | TRBJ2-1
TGCAGTGCTGACGGGGGGTTGAACACTGAAGCTTTCTTT | CSADGGLNTEAFF | TRBV20-1 | NA | NA | TRBJ1-1
TGCAGCACCCACAGGGGCCCCAACACTGAAGCTTTCTTT | CSTHRGPNTEAFF | TRBV29-1 | TRBD1 | few | TRBJ1-1
TGCTCCGGACAGACGGAGCTGAACACTGAAGCTTTCTTT | CSGQTELNTEAFF | TRBV29-1 | NA | many | TRBJ1-1
TGTGCCAGCAAGCCGATGGTCGACTATGGCTACACCTTC | CASKPMVDYGYTF | TRBV28 | NA | few | TRBJ1-2
TGTGCCAGCTCCACTAGCGGGGGACAAGAGACCCAGTACTTC | CASSTSGGQETQYF | TRBV7-9 | TRBD2 | many | TRBJ2-5
TGTGCCAGCAGTGACGTCCGGATTAGCACAGATACGCAGTATTTT | CASSDVRISTDTQYF | TRBV25-1 | NA | many | TRBJ2-3
TGCAGTGCTAGTCAGATCGTCGGGGCAGGGGGCGACGGGGAGCTGTTTTTT | CSASQIVGAGGDGELFF | TRBV20-1 | TRBD1 | once | TRBJ2-2
TGCAGCGTTGAGGAGCGGGAGGTCTCTGGGGCCAACGTCCTGACTTTC | CSVEEREVSGANVLTF | TRBV29-1 | TRBD2 | many | TRBJ2-6
TGTGCCATCAGTGAGGGGACTAGCAATCAGCCCCAGCATTTT | CAISEGTSNQPQHF | TRBV10-3 | NA | NA | TRBJ1-5
TGTGCCAGCAGTGAATCTCGACAGTCGAGCTCTGGGGCCAACGTCCTGACTTTC | CASSESRQSSSGANVLTF | TRBV25-1 | NA | few | TRBJ2-6
TGTGCCAGCAGCCAAGATCTAAGGGTCACAGATACGCAGTATTTT | CASSQDLRVTDTQYF | TRBV3-1 | NA | NA | TRBJ2-3
TGTGCCAGCAGTTTTTCTGGGGGGGAGACCCAGTACTTC | CASSFSGGETQYF | TRBV28 | NA | many | TRBJ2-5
TGTGCCACCAGCAGAGGTGGGGATGGCTACACCTTC | CATSRGGDGYTF | TRBV15 | NA | many | TRBJ1-2
TGTGCCAGCAGGCGCAGCCGCACAGATACGCAGTATTTT | CASRRSRTDTQYF | TRBV28 | NA | few | TRBJ2-3
TGTGCCACCAGTGTAGGGAACAATCAGCCCCAGCATTTT | CATSVGNNQPQHF | TRBV24-1 | NA | many | TRBJ1-5
TGTGCCAGCAGCCCTTTCAGGGGCCGTAGCTCCTACAATGAGCAGTTCTTC | CASSPFRGRSSYNEQFF | TRBV3-1 | NA | NA | TRBJ2-1
TGTGCCAGCAGCTCCTGGCGGGGCGGGATATCCTACAATGAGCAGTTCTTC | CASSSWRGGISYNEQFF | TRBV11-2 | NA | few | TRBJ2-1
TGTGCCAGCAGTGAAGCTCAGGGGCATGGGTATGGCTACACCTTC | CASSEAQGHGYGYTF | TRBV6-1 | NA | many | TRBJ1-2
TGTGCCAGCACCACCCGAGGGCCTATCCCCACAGATACGCAGTATTTT | CASTTRGPIPTDTQYF | TRBV7-2 | NA | NA | TRBJ2-3
TGTGCCAGCAGCGGGATTAGCGGAAACTCCTACAATGAGCAGTTCTTC | CASSGISGNSYNEQFF | TRBV7-2 | NA | many | TRBJ2-1
TGTGCCAGCAAAGATGCGGAACCCTACGAGCAGTACTTC | CASKDAEPYEQYF | TRBV2 | NA | many | TRBJ2-7
TGCGCCAACAGCTTGGGGGATACCAATCCGGATACGCAGTATTTT | CANSLGDTNPDTQYF | TRBV5-1 | NA | NA | TRBJ2-3
TGTGCCAGCAGTTACCTTCATGGGGGGGATATCAATCAGCCCCAGCATTTT | CASSYLHGGDINQPQHF | TRBV6-2/TRBV6-3 | NA | NA | TRBJ1-5